This T cell receptor beta chain was sequenced during a study of blood T cell repertoires in COVID-19. Study overall: T cells, B-cell-depleted T cells, or PBMCs supplied cDNA or gDNA.

The method was immunoSEQ multiplex PCR; TCRdb's version includes in-frame clones alone and lacks a portion of them. This sample has some 240,000 clones, with over 80% found just once. Enrollment of patients from Seattle took place during active infection, with longitudinal follow-up. The CDR3 is 14 amino acids. V lost 3 bases and J lost 4, with 9 bases in between. The germline gives CDR1 ENHRY, CDR2 SYGVKD. The clonotype was recovered from a woman in her seventies with COVID-19, enrolled during active disease. Sequencing was carried out using peripheral blood. The V call is TRBV10-3, the J call TRBJ2-2; tentative D call: TRBD1 (5 bases). This CDR3 reads CAISETGLTGELFF. Written as DNA, the CDR3 is TGTGCCATCAGTGAAACAGGCCTCACCGGGGAGCTGTTTTTT.